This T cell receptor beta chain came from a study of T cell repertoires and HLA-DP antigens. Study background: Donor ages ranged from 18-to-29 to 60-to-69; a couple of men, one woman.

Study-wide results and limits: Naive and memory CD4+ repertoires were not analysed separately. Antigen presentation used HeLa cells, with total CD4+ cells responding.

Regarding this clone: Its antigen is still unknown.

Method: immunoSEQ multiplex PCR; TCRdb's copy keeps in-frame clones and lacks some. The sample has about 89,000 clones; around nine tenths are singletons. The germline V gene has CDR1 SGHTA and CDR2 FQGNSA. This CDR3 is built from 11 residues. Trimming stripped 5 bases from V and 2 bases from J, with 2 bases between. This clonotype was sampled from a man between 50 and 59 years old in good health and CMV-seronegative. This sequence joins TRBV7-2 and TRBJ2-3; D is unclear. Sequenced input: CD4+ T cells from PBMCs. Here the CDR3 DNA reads TGTGCCAGCAGCCACACAGATACGCAGTATTTT. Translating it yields CASSHTDTQYF.